The clone carrying this TCR beta chain was found a few times. What it recognizes is unknown. This entry belongs to a study of T-cell reconstitution after alpha-beta-depleted transplantation in children. V lost 0 bases to trimming and J lost 7 bases, with 22 bases between them. Germline CDR1 and CDR2: SGHDT and YYEEEE. The CDR3 runs 17 residues. Researchers prepared the TCRbeta library using unique molecular identifiers, the study reports. In TCRdb, the PCR reads were re-called with MiXCR into one record per CDR3 protein. The data contain approximately 500,000 distinct CDR3 sequences, 25% to 30% of them singletons. Study results and limitations: Surviving recipient T cells and intrathymic progenitors accounted for some patients' high TCRbeta diversity at day 60. It was newly produced T cells that mostly accounted for T-cell counts and diversity one year after transplant.

The input for sequencing was PBMCs, taken before TCRalphabeta/CD19-depleted stem cell transplant. The gene calls are TRBV5-6 and TRBJ1-2, with TRBD1 as a possible D gene (6 bases). The receptor's source is a boy in the first two years of life with Wiskott-Aldrich syndrome, due to receive a stem cell transplant. CDR3 sequence reads: CASSLVDRQSRFSGYTF. CDR3 in DNA: TGTGCCAGCAGCTTGGTTGACAGGCAATCGCGGTTCTCTGGCTACACCTTC.